These 25 T cell receptor beta chains were all obtained from the same sample, sequenced in a study of identical twins. TCRdb used MiXCR to reprocess the 5' RACE reads, holding one entry per CDR3 protein. The data contain 1,800,000 or so distinct CDR3 sequences, about 30% of them singletons. The sequenced material came from cord blood. All receptors come from a newborn girl in good health.

This clonotype turned up a few times. The chain carries TRBV29-1 and TRBJ2-3; 7 positions agree with TRBD1. Per germline, CDR1 SQVTM and CDR2 ANQGSEA. The V gene end was trimmed by 7 bases and the J gene end by 2 bases; junction bases not matched to a gene: 6. This CDR3 has 13 amino acids. The CDR3 sequence: CSGDRDATDTQYF. CDR3 coding DNA: TGCAGCGGAGACAGGGATGCCACAGATACGCAGTATTTT.

The genes are TRBV29-1 and TRBJ2-7; tentatively, D is TRBD1 (6 bases). Germline values: CDR1 SQVTM, CDR2 ANQGSEA. Between the trimmed V and J ends, which lost 6 bases and 4 bases, there was a span of 13 bases. The CDR3 is made up of 12 amino acids. The CDR3 bases are TGCAGCGTACGGACAGCCCTGTACGAGCAGTACTTC. It codes for CSVRTALYEQYF.

In its sample, this clonotype was seen a few times. J is TRBJ1-2 and V is TRBV20-1; D gene ambiguous. The CDR3 contains 13 residues. The V gene's germline CDR1 is DFQATT and CDR2 SNEGSKA (reference sequence). Trimming stripped 4 bases from V and 0 bases from J, with 9 bases between. The CDR3 DNA reads as TGCAGTGCTACCCCTTCGGCTAACTATGGCTACACCTTC. Translated: CSATPSANYGYTF.

This rearrangement joins TRBV5-5 to TRBJ2-3, with D tentatively TRBD2 (5 bases). Trimming took off 4 bases at V and 0 bases at J, with 18 bases between the two ends. The germline V gene has CDR1 SGHKS and CDR2 YYEKEE (reference sequence). The CDR3 sequence is 17 residues long. The CDR3 is CASSVVIPWTSTDTQYF. The CDR3 DNA reads as TGTGCCAGCAGCGTGGTCATTCCCTGGACTAGCACAGATACGCAGTATTTT.

The chain combines TRBV27 with TRBJ1-1; 8 nucleotides match TRBD1. In germline, CDR1 is MNHEY, CDR2 SMNVEV (reference sequence). CDR3 length: 14 amino acids. With 5 bases clipped from V and 5 bases from J, the junction kept 7 bases outside the gene matches. CDR3 protein: CASSLNRGVTEAFF. DNA of the CDR3: TGTGCCAGCAGTCTTAACAGGGGGGTGACTGAAGCTTTCTTT.

This clonotype was seen at least ten times. Here the CDR3 reads CASSGANNEKLFF. The CDR3 DNA reads as TGTGCCAGCAGTGGGGCTAATAATGAAAAACTGTTTTTT. The chain employs TRBV12-3 or TRBV12-4 and TRBJ1-4; possible D gene TRBD1, 5 bases. V shed 5 bases and J shed 4 bases, with 8 bases lying between them. The CDR3 has 13 residues.

This clonotype was recorded at least ten times. V and J are TRBV4-2 and TRBJ2-7; perhaps TRBD1 as D (5 bases). Trimming stripped 3 bases from V and 2 bases from J, with 8 bases between. In germline, CDR1 is LGHNA, CDR2 YNFKEQ. This CDR3 has 13 residues. This CDR3 is CASSQEQAYEQYF. In nucleotides, the CDR3 is TGTGCCAGCAGCCAGGAACAGGCCTACGAGCAGTACTTC.

V is TRBV24-1 and J is TRBJ2-1; TRBD2 might be the D (5 bases). The CDR3 runs 16 residues. Per the germline V gene, CDR1 is KGHDR and CDR2 is SFDVKD. The V gene lost 2 bases and the J gene lost 0 bases, with 10 bases spanning the gap. CDR3 sequence reads: CATSDSGGFSYNEQFF. CDR3 nucleotide sequence: TGTGCCACCAGTGATTCGGGCGGGTTCTCCTACAATGAGCAGTTCTTC.

The chain combines TRBV29-1 with TRBJ2-3; TRBD2 aligns across 8 bases. This CDR3 region has 17 residues. The V gene end was trimmed by 2 bases and the J gene end by 0 bases; junction bases not matched to a gene: 10. Germline V gives CDR1 SQVTM, CDR2 ANQGSEA. The CDR3 loop is CSVETRGAYPSTDTQYF. The CDR3 nucleotides read TGCAGCGTTGAAACGCGGGGGGCCTATCCTAGCACAGATACGCAGTATTTT.

J is TRBJ1-2 and V is TRBV20-1, with TRBD1 as a possible D gene (5 bases). The germline V gene has CDR1 DFQATT and CDR2 SNEGSKA (reference sequence). The germline V and J ends were trimmed by 6 bases and 7 bases, with 15 bases remaining between them. The CDR3 extends over 12 amino acids. CDR3 bases: TGCAGTGCCCTACAGGCCCAGGGTGGCTACACCTTC. This translates into CSALQAQGGYTF.

This clonotype appeared a few times. A read error may produce the germline difference seen at one junction end. V gene TRBV7-7 combines with J gene TRBJ2-1; D possibly corresponds to TRBD2 (6 bases). Per germline, CDR1 SSHAT and CDR2 FNYEAQ (reference sequence). The CDR3 is made up of 13 amino acids. The CDR3 loop reads CASSLSGRSAQFF. DNA of the CDR3: TGTGCTAGCAGCTTATCCGGGAGATCGGCGCAGTTCTTC.

V usage is TRBV4-1 and J usage is TRBJ2-3; D is unresolved. Germline V gives CDR1 MGHRA, CDR2 YSYEKL. The CDR3 sequence is 13 residues long. Trimming removed 0 bases at V and 3 bases at J, with 4 bases between. Here the CDR3 DNA reads TGCGCCAGCAGCCAAGATATGACAGATACGCAGTATTTT. Protein product: CASSQDMTDTQYF.

The chain links TRBV7-9 to TRBJ2-1, with 7 bases identical to TRBD1. The J call could be wrong; TRBJ2-7 is a better fit for the DNA end. Germline lookup yields CDR1 SEHNR and CDR2 FQNEAQ (reference sequence). The CDR3 sequence is 16 residues long. The DNA of the CDR3 is TGTGCCAGCAGCTTCGGGGACAGTCGCTCCTACAATGAGCAGTACTTC. Its translation: CASSFGDSRSYNEQYF.

The rearrangement joins TRBV28 to TRBJ2-1; 10 bases are shared with TRBD2. TRBJ2-7 explains the end of the DNA better; the J call may be wrong. CDR3 size: 20 residues. Per germline, CDR1 MDHEN and CDR2 SYDVKM. DNA of the CDR3: TGTGCCAGCAGTTTCCCCGTCGGGGGCCCATCAGCGGGAGGGTACAATGAGCAGTACTTC. Translating gives CASSFPVGGPSAGGYNEQYF.

The gene calls are TRBV5-1 and TRBJ1-1, with D tentatively TRBD1 (6 bases). The CDR3 length is 16 residues. Germline-derived CDR1 and CDR2 are SGHRS and YFSETQ. With 3 bases removed from V and 3 bases from J, the gap between germline ends came to 18 bases. The CDR3 reads CASSSLGGPGDTEAFF. CDR3 nucleotides: TGCGCCAGCAGCTCGCTCGGGGGGCCGGGGGACACTGAAGCTTTCTTT.

The J gene is TRBJ2-1, the V gene TRBV18; 13 nucleotides line up with TRBD2. The CDR3 consists of 17 residues. Trimming cost V 3 bases and J 1 base; bases outside gene matches: 3. Looked up from germline, CDR1 is KGHSH and CDR2 is LQKENI. CDR3 amino acids: CASSPGTSGVSYNEQFF. DNA for the CDR3: TGTGCCAGCTCACCCGGGACTAGCGGGGTTTCCTACAATGAGCAGTTCTTC. Based on the CDR3 plus reference TRBV18 and TRBJ2-1, the full variable domain is NAGVMQNPRHLVRRRGQEARLRCSPMKGHSHVYWYRQLPEEGLKFMVYLQKENIIDESGMPKERFSAEFPKEGPSILRIQQVVRGDSAAYFCASSPGTSGVSYNEQFFGPGTRLTVL.

This clonotype was recorded many times. Written as DNA, the CDR3 is TGCAGTGCTATTCAGTATTATGGCTACACCTTC. Its translation is CSAIQYYGYTF. This chain links TRBV20-1 with TRBJ1-2; unclear D gene. The germline CDR1 and CDR2 sequences are DFQATT and SNEGSKA (reference sequence). The CDR3 covers 11 residues. The germline V and J ends were trimmed by 4 bases and 5 bases, with 8 bases remaining between them.

This clonotype occurred a few times. The chain uses TRBV5-1 and TRBJ2-3; 10 positions agree with TRBD2. The germline gives CDR1 SGHRS, CDR2 YFSETQ. The CDR3 is made up of 17 amino acids. The V and J ends lost 4 bases and 1 base, in that order; junction bases with no gene match: 9. This CDR3 is CASSPFTGTSGTDTQYF. The CDR3 DNA reads as TGCGCCAGCAGCCCCTTCACCGGGACTAGCGGCACAGATACGCAGTATTTT.

On this clonotype: Sequence at one end of the junction differs from germline and may be a read error. This chain links TRBV6-1 with TRBJ1-6, with D hard to call. CDR3 length: 17 residues. The germline V gene has CDR1 MNHNS and CDR2 SASEGT. CDR3 sequence (DNA): TGTGCCAGCAGTGAAGCGTCTAGGGCAGCCTATAATTCACCCCCCCACTTT. Translating it yields CASSEASRAAYNSPPHF.

The sample holds one count of this clonotype. Germline and junction disagree at one end, which may indicate a read error. The DNA of the CDR3 is TGTGCCAGCGGCTTCCGGACTAGCGGCTACAATGAGCAGTTCTTC. Residues: CASGFRTSGYNEQFF. The V and J genes are TRBV5-5 and TRBJ2-1; 10 bases align to TRBD2. Germline CDR1 reads SGHKS; CDR2 reads YYEKEE (reference sequence). The CDR3 totals 15 residues.

The table lists this clonotype with a few counts. The chain is built from TRBV28 and TRBJ2-1, with a weak D call TRBD2 (5 bases). CDR1 and CDR2 from the germline V gene are MDHEN and SYDVKM. This CDR3 has 11 amino acids. V lost 3 bases and J lost 12, with 9 bases in between. The CDR3 sequence is CASSFTSGQFF. CDR3 sequence (DNA): TGTGCCAGCAGTTTTACCAGCGGGCAGTTCTTC.

This clonotype showed up just a few times. The chain employs TRBV14 and TRBJ2-1; 12 bases are a match to TRBD2. Per germline, CDR1 SGHDN and CDR2 FVKESK. CDR3 length: 15 residues. Trimming took 6 bases from V and 7 from J; bases not matched to a gene: 7. This chain's CDR3 is CASSRIGLAGNEQFF. CDR3 sequence (DNA): TGTGCCAGCAGTCGTATCGGACTAGCGGGGAATGAGCAGTTCTTC.

This clonotype has more than one count but fewer than ten. The chain carries TRBV11-1 and TRBJ1-6; 7 nucleotides agree with TRBD1. This CDR3 has 16 residues. Trimming cost V 1 base and J 9 bases; bases outside gene matches: 9. The V gene's germline CDR1 is SGHAT and CDR2 FQDESV (reference sequence). This chain's CDR3 is CASSLVAGGDSSPLHF. CDR3 in DNA: TGTGCCAGCAGCTTAGTGGCAGGGGGTGATAGTTCACCCCTCCACTTT.

This clonotype was observed a few times. The rearrangement links TRBV29-1 to TRBJ2-4, with D tentatively TRBD1 (6 bases). This CDR3 is built from 14 residues. The V end lost 4 bases, the J end lost 0 bases, and 10 bases lay between the germline ends. Germline loops: CDR1 SQVTM, CDR2 ANQGSEA. The CDR3 DNA follows: TGCAGCGTTGTCGTCAGGGGAGCCAAAAACATTCAGTACTTC. Translating gives CSVVVRGAKNIQYF. The complete variable domain, with remaining parts taken from reference TRBV29-1 and TRBJ2-4, reads SAVISQKPSRDICQRGTSLTIQCQVDSQVTMMFWYRQQPGQSLTLIATANQGSEATYESGFVIDKFPISRPNLTFSTLTVSNMSPEDSSIYLCSVVVRGAKNIQYFGAGTRLSVL.

J is TRBJ2-1 and V is TRBV20-1; 10 nucleotides agree with TRBD2. The CDR3 sequence is 15 residues long. The V and J ends lost 0 bases and 9 bases, in that order; junction bases with no gene match: 8. The germline V gene has CDR1 DFQATT and CDR2 SNEGSKA (reference sequence). The CDR3 coding sequence is TGCAGTGCTAGAGATGGTACTAGCGGGGAACGTGAGCAGTTCTTC. It is translated as CSARDGTSGEREQFF.